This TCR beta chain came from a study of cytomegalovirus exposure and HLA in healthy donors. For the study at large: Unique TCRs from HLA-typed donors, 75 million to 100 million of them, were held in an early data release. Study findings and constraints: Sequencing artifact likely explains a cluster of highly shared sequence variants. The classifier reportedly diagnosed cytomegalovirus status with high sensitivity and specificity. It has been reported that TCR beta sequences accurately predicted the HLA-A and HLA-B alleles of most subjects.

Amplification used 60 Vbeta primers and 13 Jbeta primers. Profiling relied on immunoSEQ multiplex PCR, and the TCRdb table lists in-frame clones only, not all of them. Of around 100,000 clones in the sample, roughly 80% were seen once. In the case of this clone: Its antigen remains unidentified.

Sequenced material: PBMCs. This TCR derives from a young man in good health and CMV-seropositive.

CDR3 sequence reads: CASSNRDRGNQPQHF. The DNA of the CDR3 is TGTGCCAGCAGCAACCGGGACAGGGGTAATCAGCCCCAGCATTTT. The rearrangement links TRBV6-6 to TRBJ1-5; TRBD1 matches 10 bases. V gave up 6 bases and J gave up 4 bases; unmatched junction bases: 6. The CDR3 covers 15 residues. Germline assignment: CDR1 MNHNY and CDR2 SVGAGI (reference sequence).